Included here is one T cell receptor (beta chain) sequence, with context. Its target is not known. This sample is drawn from a study of T cell repertoires in cytomegalovirus infection. TCRdb itself ran the reads through MiXCR, one entry per CDR3 protein. The data hold around 300,000 distinct CDR3 sequences, with less than 25% observed a single time. The CDR3 is 15 residues long. Germline-derived CDR1 and CDR2 are DFQATT and SNEGSKA (reference sequence). V dropped 4 bases and J dropped 2 bases, with 16 bases sitting between them. The chain employs TRBV20-1 and TRBJ2-3, with a possible D match to TRBD2 (6 bases). Sample: cultured PBMCs, taken from culture after CMV antigen stimulation. This receptor was taken from a human donor in good health (CMV status not recorded). Some clones in this sample may be carry-over from other donors' samples. This chain's CDR3 is CSATLTRGITDTQYF. The CDR3 coding sequence is TGCAGTGCTACCCTCACGCGGGGTATCACAGATACGCAGTATTTT.